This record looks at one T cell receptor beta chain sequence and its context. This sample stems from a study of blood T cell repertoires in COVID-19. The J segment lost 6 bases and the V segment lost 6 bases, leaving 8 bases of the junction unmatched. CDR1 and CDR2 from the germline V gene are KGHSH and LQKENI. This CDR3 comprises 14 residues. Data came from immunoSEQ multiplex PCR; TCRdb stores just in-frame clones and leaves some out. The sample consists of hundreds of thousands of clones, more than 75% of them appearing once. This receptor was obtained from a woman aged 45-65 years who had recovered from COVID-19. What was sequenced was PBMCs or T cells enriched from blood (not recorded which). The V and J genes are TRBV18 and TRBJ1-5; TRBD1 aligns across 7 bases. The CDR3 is CASSEGQAGQPQHF. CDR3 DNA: TGTGCCAGCTCCGAAGGACAGGCAGGTCAGCCCCAGCATTTT.